This T cell receptor (beta chain) was sequenced in a study of T cell responses to AZD1222 COVID-19 vaccine. Study observations and caveats: Donors were mostly white British, more females; clonal diversity possibly underestimated. It was only a handful of AZD1222 recipients who were seropositive at baseline.

J lost 8 bases, V lost 1 base, and 7 bases had no gene match. The CDR3 consists of 15 residues. Per germline, CDR1 MNHEY and CDR2 SVGAGI. The data were produced by immunoSEQ multiplex PCR, yet TCRdb's version contains in-frame clones alone and is incomplete. The sample consists of approximately 150,000 clones, about 89% of them appearing once. With regard to this clone: Its antigen is not identified.

This material consisted of peripheral blood, taken on day 0 of AZD1222 vaccination. The genes are TRBV6-5 and TRBJ1-4; the match to TRBD1 covers 7 bases. The source is an adult in good health. In DNA form, the CDR3 reads TGTGCCAGCAGTTACTTGGGACAGTCCGGCGAAAAACTGTTTTTT. Its protein product is CASSYLGQSGEKLFF.